The 24 T cell receptor beta chains given below trace back to one sample, sequenced in a study of cytomegalovirus exposure and HLA in healthy donors. Primers: 60 Vbeta forward and 13 Jbeta reverse. Sequencing was performed with immunoSEQ multiplex PCR; in TCRdb, only in-frame clones are kept and a portion is missing. The sample has around 190,000 clones; less than 85% are singletons. What was sequenced was PBMCs. The origin of the receptors is a man in his forties in good health and CMV-seronegative.

The CDR3 bases are TGTGCCAGCAGCTTTAGTTACAATGAGCAGTTCTTC. The encoded protein is CASSFSYNEQFF. The genes are TRBV7-2 and TRBJ2-1, with D unresolved. This CDR3 contains 12 residues. Trimming pared 3 bases from V and 4 bases from J, leaving 4 bases between. The V gene's germline CDR1 is SGHTA and CDR2 FQGNSA.

V usage is TRBV10-3 and J usage is TRBJ2-7; D might be TRBD2 (6 bases). Per germline, CDR1 ENHRY and CDR2 SYGVKD. The V gene lost 4 bases and the J gene lost 2 bases, with 9 bases spanning the gap. The CDR3 has 13 amino acids. CDR3 sequence reads: CAISVTGAYEQYF. The DNA for the CDR3 is TGTGCCATCAGTGTTACGGGGGCCTACGAGCAGTACTTC.

V usage is TRBV6-6 and J usage is TRBJ2-5; possible D gene TRBD1, 5 bases. Germline CDR1 reads MNHNY; CDR2 reads SVGAGI (reference sequence). Trimming stripped 2 bases from V and 1 base from J, with 11 bases between. The CDR3 spans 15 residues. The CDR3 DNA sequence: TGTGCCAGCAGTTACCGACAGACAGTCCAAGAGACCCAGTACTTC. This translates into CASSYRQTVQETQYF.

The V call is TRBV9, the J call TRBJ2-2; a weak D match, TRBD2 (5 bases). This CDR3 is 16 amino acids long. The germline V and J ends were trimmed by 0 bases and 5 bases, with 14 bases remaining between them. Germline CDR1 and CDR2: SGDLS and YYNGEE. CDR3 residues: CASSVAVRVRTGELFF. The CDR3 region has the DNA TGTGCCAGCAGCGTAGCTGTGAGGGTTCGGACCGGGGAGCTGTTTTTT.

The gene calls are TRBV7-9 and TRBJ1-6; tentatively, D is TRBD1 (6 bases). Trimming stripped 5 bases from V and 8 bases from J, with 13 bases between. Germline V gene lookup returns CDR1 SEHNR and CDR2 FQNEAQ (reference sequence). The CDR3 sequence is 14 residues long. In DNA, the CDR3 is TGTGCCAGCAGCACCCAGACAGGAGATTCACCCCTCCACTTT. It translates to CASSTQTGDSPLHF.

The chain carries TRBV18 and TRBJ1-1, with 11 nucleotides matching TRBD1. V shed 6 bases, J shed 0 bases, and the junction held 21 bases outside the gene matches. The CDR3 has 21 residues. Germline CDR1 KGHSH, CDR2 LQKENI. The CDR3 region is CASSRSPGQGARPAMNTEAFF. CDR3 nucleotide sequence: TGTGCCAGCTCTCGCAGTCCCGGACAGGGGGCGCGTCCGGCCATGAACACTGAAGCTTTCTTT.

This chain links TRBV19 with TRBJ1-1; D gene unclear. The V gene's germline CDR1 is LNHDA and CDR2 SQIVND (reference sequence). V lost 3 bases and J lost 6, with 11 bases in between. This CDR3 has 13 residues. The CDR3 sequence is CASSIGVPPEAFF. The CDR3 DNA is TGTGCCAGTAGTATCGGGGTTCCCCCTGAAGCTTTCTTT.

J is TRBJ1-1 and V is TRBV4-3; the D gene is possibly TRBD1 (5 bases). The V gene's germline CDR1 is LGHNA and CDR2 YSLEER. With 4 bases removed from V and 2 bases from J, the gap between germline ends came to 11 bases. The CDR3 totals 14 residues. CDR3 loop: CASSPYRINTEAFF. In DNA, the CDR3 is TGCGCCAGCAGCCCGTACAGGATTAACACTGAAGCTTTCTTT.

The chain links TRBV11-2 to TRBJ2-3, with 7 nucleotides matching TRBD2. Germline lookup yields CDR1 SGHAT and CDR2 FQNNGV. The CDR3 is 16 residues long. V shed 5 bases and J 2 bases; nucleotides not matched to a gene: 10. CDR3 nucleotides: TGTGCCAGCAGCCCCGGGGCCGGGAGGTACACAGATACGCAGTATTTT. This gives the protein CASSPGAGRYTDTQYF.

This chain joins TRBV7-2 and TRBJ2-1; TRBD1 might be the D (6 bases). In germline, CDR1 is SGHTA, CDR2 FQGNSA. The CDR3 has 16 amino acids. V shed 6 bases and J shed 2 bases, with 17 bases lying between them. DNA of the CDR3: TGTGCCAGCAGAAGAACCGGGACATTGACCTACAATGAGCAGTTCTTC. It encodes CASRRTGTLTYNEQFF.

The chain joins TRBV7-2 to TRBJ2-7; 8 bases match TRBD1. Trimming took 4 bases from V and 0 from J; bases not matched to a gene: 5. Germline CDR1 and CDR2: SGHTA and FQGNSA. This CDR3 spans 15 amino acids. CDR3 in DNA: TGTGCCAGCAGCTCCACAGGGGGGAGCTCCTACGAGCAGTACTTC. Its protein is CASSSTGGSSYEQYF.

The genes are TRBV2 and TRBJ2-3; TRBD2 matches at 8 bases. CDR3 length: 16 amino acids. V shed 5 bases, J shed 3 bases, and the junction held 10 bases outside the gene matches. The germline V gene has CDR1 SNHLY and CDR2 FYNNEI. CDR3 sequence reads: CASSPGRVAGTDTQYF. CDR3 nucleotides: TGTGCCAGCAGTCCCGGGAGGGTAGCGGGGACAGATACGCAGTATTTT. The full variable domain, completed using reference TRBV2 and TRBJ2-3, is EPEVTQTPSHQVTQMGQEVILRCVPISNHLYFYWYRQILGQKVEFLVSFYNNEISEKSEIFDDQFSVERPDGSNFTLKIRSTKLEDSAMYFCASSPGRVAGTDTQYFGPGTRLTVL.

This sequence joins TRBV27 and TRBJ2-3; D uncertain. In germline, CDR1 is MNHEY, CDR2 SMNVEV (reference sequence). The CDR3 is made up of 15 amino acids. Trimming removed 7 bases from V and 0 bases from J, with 14 bases in between. CDR3 DNA sequence: TGTGCCAGCACCCCCGAGCAGAGGAGCACAGATACGCAGTATTTT. Amino acid sequence: CASTPEQRSTDTQYF.

This chain uses TRBV7-2 with TRBJ2-3; 8 bases map to TRBD2. This CDR3 region has 15 residues. J gave up 4 bases and V 3 bases, and 6 bases lay outside the gene matches. CDR1 is SGHTA, CDR2 FQGNSA, per germline. The CDR3 nucleotides read TGTGCCAGCAGCTTTAGCGGGACCCACCCAGATACGCAGTATTTT. Translated, it gives CASSFSGTHPDTQYF.

The gene calls are TRBV5-1 and TRBJ2-7, with D possibly being TRBD2 (7 bases). CDR1 and CDR2 from the germline V gene are SGHRS and YFSETQ. V was shortened by 4 bases and J by 5 bases, with 19 bases between the two germline ends. CDR3 length: 15 amino acids. In nucleotides, the CDR3 is TGCGCCAGCAGCCGTGACGGGGGGCCTATGAACGAGCAGTACTTC. Its translation: CASSRDGGPMNEQYF.

The rearrangement uses TRBV7-2 and TRBJ1-1; D is possibly TRBD1 (5 bases). CDR1 SGHTA and CDR2 FQGNSA come from the germline V gene. V was trimmed by 5 bases and J by 6 bases, leaving 16 bases between them. This CDR3 contains 14 residues. The DNA for the CDR3 is TGTGCCAGCAGCCTTAGCGCGGGGGTAGCTGAAGCTTTCTTT. This gives the protein CASSLSAGVAEAFF.

The CDR3 DNA is TGCGCCAGCAGCTTGGAAGGGGGTAGTCGTGAAAAACTGTTTTTT. As protein: CASSLEGGSREKLFF. This rearrangement joins TRBV5-1 to TRBJ1-4, with TRBD1 as a possible D gene (6 bases). The CDR3 covers 15 residues. Germline V gives CDR1 SGHRS, CDR2 YFSETQ. Trimming cost V 0 bases and J 7 bases, with 13 bases left between them.

The chain carries TRBV10-3 and TRBJ2-2, with D possibly being TRBD1 (5 bases). V was clipped by 11 bases and J by 4 bases, with 17 bases between them. CDR1 and CDR2 (germline): ENHRY, SYGVKD. The CDR3 consists of 14 residues. CDR3 sequence (DNA): TGTGCCTCAACAACGCAGGGTGGCACCGGGGAGCTGTTTTTT. It encodes CASTTQGGTGELFF.

This rearrangement joins TRBV5-4 to TRBJ1-2, with 7 bases aligning to TRBD1. The length of the CDR3 is 14 residues. The germline V gene has CDR1 SGHNT and CDR2 YYREEE (reference sequence). The J segment lost 7 bases and the V segment lost 4 bases, leaving 10 bases of the junction unmatched. This CDR3 reads CASSRDRTISGYTF. The CDR3 nucleotides read TGTGCCAGCAGCCGGGACAGAACTATTAGTGGCTACACCTTC.

This clone was counted a few times. The rearrangement links TRBV6-5 to TRBJ1-5, with D hard to call. Looked up from germline, CDR1 is MNHEY and CDR2 is SVGAGI. The CDR3 runs 12 residues. The V gene lost 5 bases and the J gene lost 2 bases, with 4 bases spanning the gap. CDR3 amino acids: CASSGGNQPQHF. CDR3 DNA: TGTGCCAGCAGTGGAGGCAATCAGCCCCAGCATTTT.

The chain combines TRBV5-4 with TRBJ2-7; 8 bases agree with TRBD1. Germline CDR1 reads SGHNT; CDR2 reads YYREEE (reference sequence). J was trimmed by 0 bases and V by 4 bases; bases with no gene match: 9. This CDR3 region has 16 residues. The CDR3 DNA reads as TGTGCCAGCAGCGACCCCCGGGACAGGAACTCCTACGAGCAGTACTTC. Residues: CASSDPRDRNSYEQYF.

V usage is TRBV7-6 and J usage is TRBJ2-7, with TRBD2 identical over 10 bases. Germline V gives CDR1 SGHVS, CDR2 FNYEAQ. The CDR3 runs to 15 residues. Unmatched junction bases numbered 2, after V lost 1 base and J lost 2 bases. The chain's CDR3 is CASSLDTSGTYEQYF. DNA of the CDR3: TGTGCCAGCAGCTTAGACACTAGCGGGACCTACGAGCAGTACTTC.

V gene TRBV30 combines with J gene TRBJ1-5; D possibly corresponds to TRBD1 (5 bases). Trimming removed 2 bases from V and 5 bases from J, with 13 bases in between. Germline assignment: CDR1 GTSNPN and CDR2 SVGIG (reference sequence). This CDR3 region has 14 residues. CDR3 region: CAWSTTVSDQPQHF. The CDR3 DNA follows: TGTGCCTGGAGTACGACAGTCTCCGATCAGCCCCAGCATTTT.

This clone turned up a few times. The chain joins TRBV19 to TRBJ2-5; 9 nucleotides match TRBD1. V gave up 5 bases and J gave up 7 bases; unmatched junction bases: 11. CDR1 and CDR2 (germline): LNHDA, SQIVND (reference sequence). This CDR3 contains 15 residues. CDR3 sequence reads: CASSPMGQGQPTQYF. Here the CDR3 DNA reads TGTGCCAGTAGTCCCATGGGACAGGGCCAACCGACCCAGTACTTC.